Listed below are T cell receptor beta chains from one sample, sequenced in a study of T cells in Graves' hyperthyroidism and ophthalmopathy. TCRdb passed the multiplex PCR reads through MiXCR, listing each CDR3 protein once. Here the sample spans around 450,000 distinct CDR3 sequences, approximately 14% being singletons. Sample: blood. All receptors come from a woman between 18 and 29 years old with Graves' hyperthyroidism. CDR3s include the opening cysteine and the closing phenylalanine or tryptophan. Fields, in order: J gene, clone size, D gene, V gene, CDR3 DNA, CDR3 protein. A D gene is named only where the DNA matches it firmly. Size is stated for part of the rows, as once, few or many counts, or as a class when the clone is expanded.

J gene: TRBJ1-2; clone size: many; D gene: TRBD1; V gene: TRBV5-1; CDR3 DNA: TGCGCCAGCAGCCTCAAAGGACAGGGTGACTATGGCTACACCTTC; CDR3 protein: CASSLKGQGDYGYTF
J gene: TRBJ1-2; clone size: few; D gene: .; V gene: TRBV5-6; CDR3 DNA: TGTGCCAGCAGCTTGGCCGACGGGGGCCGGAACTATGGCTACACCTTC; CDR3 protein: CASSLADGGRNYGYTF
J gene: TRBJ2-2; clone size: .; D gene: TRBD1; V gene: TRBV20-1; CDR3 DNA: TGCAGTGCTTACAGGGGGCGAATCACCGGGGAGCTGTTTTTT; CDR3 protein: CSAYRGRITGELFF
J gene: TRBJ2-1; clone size: many; D gene: TRBD1; V gene: TRBV5-1; CDR3 DNA: TGCGCCAGCAGTTACGGACAGGGGGCCGGCAATGAGCAGTTCTTC; CDR3 protein: CASSYGQGAGNEQFF
J gene: TRBJ2-1; clone size: many; D gene: .; V gene: TRBV7-9; CDR3 DNA: TGTGCCAGCAGCTCAGTAGGTGAGCAGTTCTTC; CDR3 protein: CASSSVGEQFF
J gene: TRBJ2-1; clone size: few; D gene: .; V gene: TRBV7-3; CDR3 DNA: TGTGCCAGCAGCTTAACGGTTGGGGGCGTTTACAATGAGCAGTTCTTC; CDR3 protein: CASSLTVGGVYNEQFF
J gene: TRBJ2-3; clone size: few; D gene: .; V gene: TRBV5-1; CDR3 DNA: TGCGCCAGCAGCTCCCGACCAGGGACTCGGCAGTATTTT; CDR3 protein: CASSSRPGTRQYF
J gene: TRBJ1-6; clone size: .; D gene: .; V gene: TRBV4-1; CDR3 DNA: TGCGCCAGCAGCCAAGATCCGGCCAGGGCAGGGATTGGTAATTCACCCCTCCACTTT; CDR3 protein: CASSQDPARAGIGNSPLHF
J gene: TRBJ2-1; clone size: .; D gene: TRBD2; V gene: TRBV7-9; CDR3 DNA: TGTGCCAGCAGCCCCCCGCCGGGGGGACCCCCCTACAATGAGCAGTTCTTC; CDR3 protein: CASSPPPGGPPYNEQFF
J gene: TRBJ2-7; clone size: many; D gene: TRBD1; V gene: TRBV6-1; CDR3 DNA: TGTGCCAGCAGTACGACAGGGCCCTACGAGCAGTACTTC; CDR3 protein: CASSTTGPYEQYF
J gene: TRBJ1-2; clone size: .; D gene: TRBD1; V gene: TRBV2; CDR3 DNA: TGTGCCAGCAGTCGGAACATGGACAGGGTTTGGGATGGCTACACCTTC; CDR3 protein: CASSRNMDRVWDGYTF
J gene: TRBJ1-1; clone size: once; D gene: TRBD1; V gene: TRBV11-2; CDR3 DNA: TGTGCCAGCAGCATATACAGGGGGGGGGAAGCTTTCTTT; CDR3 protein: CASSIYRGGEAFF
J gene: TRBJ1-1; clone size: .; D gene: TRBD1; V gene: TRBV10-3; CDR3 DNA: TGTGCCAGCAGGAAAGACAGGGCGGCAAACATGAACACTGAAGCTTTCTTT; CDR3 protein: CASRKDRAANMNTEAFF
J gene: TRBJ2-5; clone size: many; D gene: .; V gene: TRBV28; CDR3 DNA: TGTGCCAGCAGCTCACCGGATAGCGCTGGGGAGACCCAGTACTTC; CDR3 protein: CASSSPDSAGETQYF
J gene: TRBJ1-3; clone size: .; D gene: .; V gene: TRBV11-2; CDR3 DNA: TGTGCCAGCAGCTCCGATACCTCTGGAAACACCATATATTTT; CDR3 protein: CASSSDTSGNTIYF
J gene: TRBJ2-1; clone size: many; D gene: .; V gene: TRBV12-3/TRBV12-4; CDR3 DNA: TGTGCCAGCAGCTTTAAGGGATACAATGAGCAGTTCTTC; CDR3 protein: CASSFKGYNEQFF
J gene: TRBJ2-7; clone size: many; D gene: .; V gene: TRBV20-1; CDR3 DNA: TGCAGTGCCAGTTATGAGGGTACAACCTACGAGCAGTACTTC; CDR3 protein: CSASYEGTTYEQYF
J gene: TRBJ1-1; clone size: many; D gene: .; V gene: TRBV12-3/TRBV12-4; CDR3 DNA: TGTGCCAGCAGATCCCCGGGTTGGCTCGCTGAAGCTTTCTTT; CDR3 protein: CASRSPGWLAEAFF
J gene: TRBJ2-7; clone size: .; D gene: TRBD1; V gene: TRBV10-3; CDR3 DNA: TGTGCCATCAGTGGAGGGACAGGGAAAGGCTACGAGCAGTACTTC; CDR3 protein: CAISGGTGKGYEQYF
J gene: TRBJ1-5; clone size: .; D gene: TRBD1; V gene: TRBV6-1; CDR3 DNA: TGTGCCAGCAGTGATGACAGGGGAATTGGTAGCAATCAGCCCCAGCATTTT; CDR3 protein: CASSDDRGIGSNQPQHF
J gene: TRBJ1-4; clone size: few; D gene: .; V gene: TRBV6-1; CDR3 DNA: TGTGCCAGCAGTGACGAGGCAACTAATGAAAAACTGTTTTTT; CDR3 protein: CASSDEATNEKLFF
J gene: TRBJ2-5; clone size: many; D gene: TRBD2; V gene: TRBV7-2; CDR3 DNA: TGTGCCAGCAGCTTAGAAGGACTAGCGGGGGTGAGAGAGACCCAGTACTTC; CDR3 protein: CASSLEGLAGVRETQYF
J gene: TRBJ1-6; clone size: many; D gene: TRBD1; V gene: TRBV28; CDR3 DNA: TGTGCCAGCAGCCCCCAGGGGGCCGGCTATAATTCACCCCTCCACTTT; CDR3 protein: CASSPQGAGYNSPLHF
J gene: TRBJ1-3; clone size: many; D gene: .; V gene: TRBV2; CDR3 DNA: TGTGCCAGCTACCTCGGACTTACATTCTCTGGAAACACCATATATTTT; CDR3 protein: CASYLGLTFSGNTIYF
J gene: TRBJ2-1; clone size: many; D gene: TRBD1; V gene: TRBV20-1; CDR3 DNA: TGCAGTGCTGACCGCCGGGACAGGGTTACCTACAATGAGCAGTTCTTC; CDR3 protein: CSADRRDRVTYNEQFF
J gene: TRBJ2-7; clone size: many; D gene: .; V gene: TRBV18; CDR3 DNA: TGTGCCAGCTCACCCTCGGAGGACGAGCAGTACTTC; CDR3 protein: CASSPSEDEQYF
J gene: TRBJ2-7; clone size: few; D gene: TRBD2; V gene: TRBV4-1; CDR3 DNA: TGCGCCAGCAGCCAGGCAAGGACTAGCGGGTTCGAGCAGTACTTC; CDR3 protein: CASSQARTSGFEQYF
J gene: TRBJ2-7; clone size: many; D gene: .; V gene: TRBV4-3; CDR3 DNA: TGTGCCAGCAGCCAAGAGGCGGGTAGCACCGCCGCGGGGCAGTACTTC; CDR3 protein: CASSQEAGSTAAGQYF
J gene: TRBJ1-5; clone size: many; D gene: .; V gene: TRBV28; CDR3 DNA: TGTGCCAGCAGTTTTATCATCCAGCCCCAGCATTTT; CDR3 protein: CASSFIIQPQHF
J gene: TRBJ2-2; clone size: .; D gene: TRBD2; V gene: TRBV4-1; CDR3 DNA: TGCGCCAGCAGCCAAGGCGGGAGGGTATACACCGGGGAGCTGTTTTTT; CDR3 protein: CASSQGGRVYTGELFF
J gene: TRBJ1-1; clone size: many; D gene: .; V gene: TRBV5-1; CDR3 DNA: TGCGCCAGCAGCTTGGTACCGGACACTGAAGCTTTCTTT; CDR3 protein: CASSLVPDTEAFF
J gene: TRBJ1-2; clone size: many; D gene: .; V gene: TRBV12-3/TRBV12-4; CDR3 DNA: TGTGCCAGCAGTTGGACAGTTTTCTATGGCTACACCTTC; CDR3 protein: CASSWTVFYGYTF
J gene: TRBJ1-6; clone size: many; D gene: .; V gene: TRBV28; CDR3 DNA: TGTGCCAGCAAGAGGGGGTCGGGTAATTCACCCCTCCACTTT; CDR3 protein: CASKRGSGNSPLHF